Below are 25 T cell receptor beta chains sequenced from a single sample in a study of T cell changes during pregnancy in multiple sclerosis. Assay used: immunoSEQ multiplex PCR; TCRdb lists only in-frame clones, some missing. The sample gives about 67,000 clones, 80% to 90% of which show up once; about 2.5% is in the top ten. The input for sequencing was peripheral blood, taken in the first trimester of pregnancy. The receptors shown here come from a female donor with multiple sclerosis, enrolled in a pregnancy study.

This clone was detected only a few times. The chain is built from TRBV7-9 and TRBJ2-2, with 8 positions matching TRBD1. The V segment lost 5 bases and the J segment 1 base; nucleotides outside the gene matches: 6. Germline-derived CDR1 and CDR2 are SEHNR and FQNEAQ (reference sequence). CDR3 length: 16 residues. CDR3 DNA sequence: TGTGCCAGCAGCCTAACCGGGACAGGGAACACCGGGGAGCTGTTTTTT. Protein sequence: CASSLTGTGNTGELFF.

This clone was seen once. This sequence joins TRBV6-1 and TRBJ2-7, with 7 bases that match TRBD1. The germline V gene encodes CDR1 MNHNS and CDR2 SASEGT. V shed 6 bases and J 5 bases; nucleotides not matched to a gene: 13. CDR3 length: 15 residues. The DNA for the CDR3 is TGTGCCAGCAGCGGCGACAGGGCAATTTACCACGAGCAGTACTTC. This gives the protein CASSGDRAIYHEQYF.

This chain joins TRBV2 and TRBJ1-2, with a possible D match to TRBD1 (5 bases). Germline lookup yields CDR1 SNHLY and CDR2 FYNNEI. Trimming shortened V by 2 bases and J by 0 bases, and 13 bases separated the two germline ends. The CDR3 covers 16 residues. The CDR3 coding sequence is TGTGCCAGCAGTGAACAGGGACTCGGGACTAACTATGGCTACACCTTC. Encoded protein: CASSEQGLGTNYGYTF.

The CDR3 bases are TGTGCCAGCAGTGATGTGGGACTAGCGGAAACCTACGAGCAGTACTTC. Translation gives CASSDVGLAETYEQYF. This chain links TRBV2 with TRBJ2-7; 11 nucleotides agree with TRBD2. V dropped 3 bases and J dropped 2; count of bases not matched to a gene: 6. Germline lookup yields CDR1 SNHLY and CDR2 FYNNEI. The CDR3 length is 16 residues. Complete variable domain (other parts from reference TRBV2 and TRBJ2-7): EPEVTQTPSHQVTQMGQEVILRCVPISNHLYFYWYRQILGQKVEFLVSFYNNEISEKSEIFDDQFSVERPDGSNFTLKIRSTKLEDSAMYFCASSDVGLAETYEQYFGPGTRLTVT.

As regards this clone: At one end the junction does not follow the germline gene, possibly because of a read error. The chain links TRBV6-5 to TRBJ1-2; D uncertain. Germline V gene data show CDR1 as MNHEY and CDR2 as SVGAGI. The CDR3 runs 12 residues. CDR3 loop: CASSGKGYRYTF. CDR3 bases: TGTGCCTCCTCGGGTAAAGGCTATCGCTACACCTTC.

The V call is TRBV5-4, the J call TRBJ2-1; D uncertain. Trimming removed 2 bases at V and 8 bases at J, with 8 bases between. The germline V gene has CDR1 SGHNT and CDR2 YYREEE (reference sequence). This CDR3 comprises 12 residues. The CDR3 is CASSFLSDEQFF. The CDR3 DNA reads as TGTGCCAGCAGCTTCCTATCGGATGAGCAGTTCTTC.

This sequence joins TRBV13 and TRBJ2-5; TRBD1 agrees at 9 bases. CDR3 length equals 16 residues. The ends lost 5 bases at V and 1 base at J; junction bases unmatched: 8. CDR1 is PRHDT, CDR2 FYEKMQ, per germline (reference sequence). The CDR3 is CASSPSPGQGQETQYF. The CDR3 DNA reads TGTGCCAGCAGCCCATCCCCGGGACAGGGCCAAGAGACCCAGTACTTC. Supplemented by reference TRBV13 and TRBJ2-5, the full variable domain reads AAGVIQSPRHLIKEKRETATLKCYPIPRHDTVYWYQQGPGQDPQFLISFYEKMQSDKGSIPDRFSAQQFSDYHSELNMSSLELGDSALYFCASSPSPGQGQETQYFGPGTRLLVL.

This chain uses TRBV4-2 with TRBJ1-6; D gene uncertain. The CDR3 spans 14 residues. Germline loops: CDR1 LGHNA, CDR2 YNFKEQ. Trimming stripped 5 bases from V and 7 bases from J, with 12 bases between. This CDR3 is CASSSKSTNSPLHF. The DNA of the CDR3 is TGTGCCAGCAGCTCAAAGAGTACCAATTCACCCCTCCACTTT.

The V and J genes are TRBV7-9 and TRBJ2-7; a weak D match, TRBD1 (5 bases). The V gene lost 1 base and the J gene lost 5 bases, with 9 bases spanning the gap. CDR3 length equals 13 residues. The germline V gene encodes CDR1 SEHNR and CDR2 FQNEAQ (reference sequence). As DNA, the CDR3 is TGTGCCAGCAGCTTAGATGTCAGGGACGAGCAGTACTTC. This gives the protein CASSLDVRDEQYF.

The V call is TRBV29-1, the J call TRBJ2-1; weak D call: TRBD2 (6 bases). Per germline, CDR1 SQVTM and CDR2 ANQGSEA. The CDR3 has 13 residues. V lost 8 bases and J lost 4, with 15 bases in between. CDR3 sequence reads: CSTLDSGYNEQFF. The CDR3 DNA sequence: TGCAGCACCCTGGATAGCGGATACAATGAGCAGTTCTTC.

This chain connects TRBV9 to TRBJ1-1; perhaps TRBD1 as D (6 bases). The V gene's germline CDR1 is SGDLS and CDR2 YYNGEE. V was pared by 0 bases and J by 3 bases, with 9 bases between. The CDR3 is 14 residues long. CDR3 protein: CASSVATGYTEAFF. CDR3 nucleotides: TGTGCCAGCAGCGTAGCCACAGGGTACACTGAAGCTTTCTTT.

The gene calls are TRBV9 and TRBJ2-3; 8 bases are a match to TRBD1. CDR1 SGDLS and CDR2 YYNGEE come from the germline V gene. The CDR3 is 17 residues long. J was trimmed by 6 bases and V by 0 bases; bases with no gene match: 12. The CDR3 protein is CASSVALGTGPQDTQYF. In DNA, the CDR3 is TGTGCCAGCAGCGTAGCTCTCGGGACAGGCCCTCAGGATACGCAGTATTTT.

The chain joins TRBV5-6 to TRBJ2-7; 8 nucleotides align to TRBD2. The germline V gene has CDR1 SGHDT and CDR2 YYEEEE. V was clipped by 1 base and J by 5 bases; unmatched bases: 8. CDR3 length equals 15 residues. CDR3: CASSLLGREVNEQYF. The CDR3 DNA reads as TGTGCCAGCAGCTTGCTCGGGCGGGAGGTGAACGAGCAGTACTTC. The full variable domain, its missing parts supplied by reference TRBV5-6 and TRBJ2-7, is DAGVTQSPTHLIKTRGQQVTLRCSPKSGHDTVSWYQQALGQGPQFIFQYYEEEERQRGNFPDRFSGHQFPNYSSELNVNALLLGDSALYLCASSLLGREVNEQYFGPGTRLTVT.

The chain is built from TRBV7-2 and TRBJ2-2; D might be TRBD2 (6 bases). The V gene's germline CDR1 is SGHTA and CDR2 FQGNSA. This CDR3 region has 13 residues. Trimming removed 3 bases from V and 5 bases from J, with 7 bases in between. CDR3 sequence reads: CASSFAGTGELFF. Written as DNA, the CDR3 is TGTGCCAGCAGCTTCGCGGGGACCGGGGAGCTGTTTTTT.

The chain links TRBV18 to TRBJ1-1, with D unresolved. Germline V CDR1 and CDR2: KGHSH, LQKENI. Trimming took off 3 bases at V and 10 bases at J, with 12 bases between the two ends. CDR3 length equals 12 residues. The CDR3 DNA reads TGTGCCAGCTCACCGCGGACCGCGGGAGCTTTCTTT. Protein sequence: CASSPRTAGAFF.

The rearrangement joins TRBV27 to TRBJ2-5; D possibly corresponds to TRBD2 (5 bases). This CDR3 has 12 residues. V lost 6 bases and J 5 bases, leaving 10 bases between the germline ends. Germline V gene lookup returns CDR1 MNHEY and CDR2 SMNVEV (reference sequence). CDR3 sequence (DNA): TGTGCCAGCAGCCCGAGAGGGGAGACCCAGTACTTC. Translating it yields CASSPRGETQYF.

There are a few counts of this clone. The V gene is TRBV18, the J gene TRBJ1-1; D is unclear. The germline CDR1 and CDR2 sequences are KGHSH and LQKENI. V was trimmed by 8 bases and J by 3 bases, leaving 13 bases between them. CDR3 length: 13 residues. CDR3 bases: TGTGCCAGCGAACTCGCAGAGGACACTGAAGCTTTCTTT. It codes for CASELAEDTEAFF.

The chain joins TRBV7-2 to TRBJ1-2; maybe TRBD1 (6 bases). The length of the CDR3 is 13 residues. V lost 4 bases to trimming and J lost 6 bases, with 12 bases between them. Germline assignment: CDR1 SGHTA and CDR2 FQGNSA. The CDR3 is CASSSTGSNGYTF. The DNA for the CDR3 is TGTGCCAGCAGCTCTACAGGGTCTAATGGCTACACCTTC.

The chain combines TRBV30 with TRBJ2-5, with TRBD2 matching 9 bases. Per germline, CDR1 GTSNPN and CDR2 SVGIG (reference sequence). CDR3 length equals 14 residues. Trimming removed 5 bases from V and 4 bases from J; junction bases left unmatched: 8. CDR3 protein: CAWSGGGAVETQYF. CDR3 nucleotides: TGTGCCTGGTCAGGCGGGGGGGCCGTAGAGACCCAGTACTTC.

V usage is TRBV5-1 and J usage is TRBJ1-1, with a tentative D call TRBD1 (6 bases). Germline V gene sequence: CDR1 SGHRS, CDR2 YFSETQ. V was trimmed by 2 bases and J by 7 bases, leaving 15 bases between them. The CDR3 loop spans 14 amino acids. The DNA of the CDR3 is TGCGCCAGCAGCTTTTCCCAGGGGATAGGTGAAGCTTTCTTT. It is translated as CASSFSQGIGEAFF.

The rearrangement uses TRBV7-2 and TRBJ1-5, with D possibly being TRBD1 (5 bases). The ends were cut back, 5 bases at V and 0 bases at J, with 17 bases in the middle. Germline V gives CDR1 SGHTA, CDR2 FQGNSA. The CDR3 covers 17 residues. The CDR3 loop reads CASSLGGRGYSNQPQHF. Written as DNA, the CDR3 is TGTGCCAGCAGCCTTGGGGGACGGGGGTATAGCAATCAGCCCCAGCATTTT.

The chain recombines TRBV11-3 with TRBJ2-2; 9 bases map to TRBD1. The CDR3 sequence is 17 residues long. The germline CDR1 and CDR2 sequences are SGHNT and YENEEA. V was clipped by 5 bases and J by 2 bases; unmatched bases: 9. Written as DNA, the CDR3 is TGTGCCAGCAGCCCTTACGGGGACAGGGAAAACACCGGGGAGCTGTTTTTT. Its translation: CASSPYGDRENTGELFF. Drawing the rest from reference TRBV11-3 and TRBJ2-2, the complete variable domain is EAGVVQSPRYKIIEKKQPVAFWCNPISGHNTLYWYLQNLGQGPELLIRYENEEAVDDSQLPKDRFSAERLKGVDSTLKIQPAELGDSAVYLCASSPYGDRENTGELFFGEGSRLTVL.

The sample holds a few counts of this clone. This chain joins TRBV7-9 and TRBJ1-1, with a weak D call TRBD1 (5 bases). Looked up from germline, CDR1 is SEHNR and CDR2 is FQNEAQ (reference sequence). The CDR3 loop spans 15 amino acids. V lost 3 bases, J lost 10 bases, and 21 bases lay in between. The CDR3 reads CASSLAGGGEEVAFF. The CDR3 DNA reads as TGTGCCAGCAGCTTGGCAGGCGGGGGGGAAGAGGTAGCTTTCTTT.

The chain employs TRBV30 and TRBJ2-2; D is perhaps TRBD1 (5 bases). Germline CDR1 is GTSNPN and CDR2 is SVGIG (reference sequence). The CDR3 loop spans 14 amino acids. Trimming pared 3 bases from V and 0 bases from J, leaving 8 bases between. This CDR3 reads CAWSKDTNTGELFF. Written as DNA, the CDR3 is TGTGCCTGGAGCAAGGACACGAACACCGGGGAGCTGTTTTTT.

The V call is TRBV27, the J call TRBJ2-2; TRBD2 might be the D (6 bases). V lost 1 base and J lost 6, with 9 bases in between. The CDR3 totals 14 residues. In germline, CDR1 is MNHEY, CDR2 SMNVEV (reference sequence). The CDR3 DNA reads TGTGCCAGCAGTTTATTGGGGGGAGCCGGGGAGCTGTTTTTT. Its protein is CASSLLGGAGELFF.